The rows below give T cell receptor beta chains drawn from one sample of a study of shared clonotypes between healthy human individuals. The table came from immunoSEQ multiplex PCR; TCRdb's copy has only in-frame clones and leaves some out. The profile shows about 2.4 million clones, roughly 93% of them singletons. Material: naive CD4+ T cells from PBMCs. All receptors derive from a man younger than 30 in good health. Some clones in this sample may be carry-over from other donors' samples. The CDR3 runs from the conserved cysteine through the conserved F or W. The D gene is left open where the match is weak. For some rows the clone size is stated as once, few or many, or as a class when expanded; others skip it.

v_gene	j_gene	abundance	d_gene	len	CDR3aa	CDR3nt
TRBV18	TRBJ1-1	once	TRBD1	16	CASSPPTGGTDTEAFF	TGTGCCAGCTCACCACCGACAGGGGGAACGGACACTGAAGCTTTCTTT
TRBV7-2	TRBJ2-1	once	.	12	CASRKTYNEQFF	TGTGCCAGCAGAAAAACCTACAATGAGCAGTTCTTC
TRBV5-1	TRBJ2-5	few	TRBD1	16	CASSLVGTGGKETQYF	TGCGCCAGCAGCTTGGTTGGGACAGGGGGAAAAGAGACCCAGTACTTC
TRBV30	TRBJ2-3	.	.	14	CACSGRPNTDTQYF	TGTGCCTGTTCCGGACGGCCCAACACAGATACGCAGTATTTT
TRBV29-1	TRBJ2-2	.	TRBD2	15	CSVEAGVGGTGELFF	TGCAGCGTTGAAGCTGGGGTGGGAGGGACCGGGGAGCTGTTTTTT
TRBV28	TRBJ1-2	.	.	16	CASSLSGGVSHYGYTF	TGTGCCAGCAGTTTATCGGGGGGGGTCAGCCACTATGGCTACACCTTC
TRBV11-3	TRBJ2-1	.	TRBD1	16	CASSLDGTVNGNEQFF	TGTGCCAGCAGCCTTGACGGGACAGTTAACGGGAATGAGCAGTTCTTC
TRBV11-2	TRBJ2-7	.	.	13	CASSFAGNYEQYF	TGTGCCAGCAGCTTCGCGGGGAACTACGAGCAGTACTTC
TRBV5-1	TRBJ2-5	.	TRBD1	15	CASSGAGTVEETQYF	TGCGCCAGCAGCGGGGCAGGGACAGTTGAAGAGACCCAGTACTTC
TRBV7-6	TRBJ2-1	.	.	13	CASGRSSKNEQFF	TGTGCCAGTGGGCGGTCCAGTAAAAATGAGCAGTTCTTC